A selection of T cell receptor beta chains follows, all from one sample in a study of blood T cell repertoires in COVID-19. Sequencing used immunoSEQ multiplex PCR; TCRdb keeps in-frame clones, though not all of them. The sample holds roughly 300,000 clones, around 86% seen once. Sequences were obtained from PBMCs or T cells enriched from blood (not recorded which). Receptors were obtained from a man aged 25-45 years who had recovered from COVID-19. Each CDR3 is given with its conserved first and last residue. The D gene is left open where the match is weak.

V,length,D,J,DNA,CDR3
TRBV6-2/TRBV6-3,18,TRBD1,TRBJ2-3,TGTGCCAGCAGTTCCTCCATCTTCAACAGGGGGTCACCAGATACGCAGTATTTT,CASSSSIFNRGSPDTQYF
TRBV6-5,15,TRBD2,TRBJ2-1,TGTGCCAGCAGTCCTAGCGGGGCCTCCTACAATGAGCAGTTCTTC,CASSPSGASYNEQFF
TRBV3-1/TRBV3-2,13,TRBD2,TRBJ2-5,TGTGCCAGCCTCACACGCGGGGGAGAGACCCAGTACTTC,CASLTRGGETQYF
TRBV19,15,TRBD1,TRBJ1-4,TGTGCCAGTAGTGTATCCGGGACAGGTCGGGAAAAACTGTTTTTT,CASSVSGTGREKLFF
TRBV29-1,12,TRBD1,TRBJ1-2,TGCAGCGTCGCAGGGGGCCTCTATGGCTACACCTTC,CSVAGGLYGYTF
TRBV3-1/TRBV3-2,16,.,TRBJ1-6,TGTGCCAGCAGCCAAGATACAGGAGATCCCTATTCACCCCTCCACTTT,CASSQDTGDPYSPLHF
TRBV11-2,15,.,TRBJ1-2,TGTGCCAGCAGCCACCCCGGACACCTAGACTATGGCTACACCTTC,CASSHPGHLDYGYTF
TRBV6-5,14,.,TRBJ2-5,TGTGCCAGCAGTTTTACGGGACAATCTGAGACCCAGTACTTC,CASSFTGQSETQYF
TRBV30,12,.,TRBJ1-1,TGTGCCTGGAGCCGGGTAGGACTGGAAGCTTTCTTT,CAWSRVGLEAFF
TRBV7-8,14,.,TRBJ1-5,TGTGCCAGCAGCTTAGAATATAGCAATCAGCCCCAGCATTTT,CASSLEYSNQPQHF
TRBV7-8,14,.,TRBJ2-1,TGTGCCAGCAGCCCTCCGGACTTCTACAATGAGCAGTTCTTC,CASSPPDFYNEQFF
TRBV27,14,TRBD2,TRBJ2-1,TGTGCCAGCAACACAAGGACTAGCAGCGGTGAGCAGTTCTTC,CASNTRTSSGEQFF
TRBV5-1,16,.,TRBJ2-5,TGCGCCAGCAGCTCCGGTACTAGCCACAACCAAGAGACCCAGTACTTC,CASSSGTSHNQETQYF
TRBV15,14,TRBD1,TRBJ2-1,TGTGCCACCAGCAGGACAGGGACCTACAATGAGCAGTTCTTC,CATSRTGTYNEQFF
TRBV5-6,14,TRBD1,TRBJ1-2,TGTGCCAGCAGCTGGGACAGAGCTAACTATGGCTACACCTTC,CASSWDRANYGYTF